One sample yielded the 8 T cell receptor beta chains listed below, sequenced in a study of blood T cell repertoires in COVID-19. Sequencing was performed with immunoSEQ multiplex PCR; in TCRdb, only in-frame clones are kept and a portion is missing. The sample includes 290,000 or so clones, about nine tenths of them seen just once. The sample consisted of peripheral blood. The receptor set was obtained from a man younger than 30 with active or convalescent COVID-19.

The rearrangement uses TRBV28 and TRBJ2-7; the D gene is possibly TRBD2 (5 bases). Germline V gene data show CDR1 as MDHEN and CDR2 as SYDVKM. CDR3 length: 15 amino acids. Trimming removed 2 bases at V and 3 bases at J, with 14 bases between. Here the CDR3 reads CASSLVGGPNYEQYF. The CDR3 region has the DNA TGTGCCAGCAGTTTAGTGGGCGGGCCAAACTACGAGCAGTACTTC.

This chain joins TRBV4-3 and TRBJ1-2; TRBD1 matches 11 bases. V trimming: 6 bases; J trimming: 3 bases; junction bases outside the gene matches: 3. In germline, CDR1 is LGHNA, CDR2 YSLEER. The CDR3 runs to 14 residues. Here the CDR3 reads CASSKGQGDYGYTF. Here the CDR3 DNA reads TGCGCCAGCAGTAAGGGACAGGGGGACTATGGCTACACCTTC.

This chain links TRBV7-9 with TRBJ2-7, with D perhaps matching TRBD2 (6 bases). Germline V gene data show CDR1 as SEHNR and CDR2 as FQNEAQ (reference sequence). Trimming removed 5 bases at V and 0 bases at J, with 20 bases between. The CDR3 sequence is 17 residues long. CDR3: CASSLGRSGTYSYEQYF. CDR3 DNA sequence: TGTGCCAGCAGCCTAGGGAGATCCGGGACTTACTCCTACGAGCAGTACTTC. The full variable domain, its missing parts supplied by reference TRBV7-9 and TRBJ2-7, is DTGVSQNPRHKITKRGQNVTFRCDPISEHNRLYWYRQTLGQGPEFLTYFQNEAQLEKSRLLSDRFSAERPKGSFSTLEIQRTEQGDSAMYLCASSLGRSGTYSYEQYFGPGTRLTVT.

The chain has TRBV19 and TRBJ1-5; D possibly corresponds to TRBD1 (6 bases). The ends were cut back, 3 bases at V and 4 bases at J, with 10 bases in the middle. CDR3 length: 14 amino acids. The V gene's germline CDR1 is LNHDA and CDR2 SQIVND (reference sequence). The CDR3 nucleotides read TGTGCCAGTAGTATGGGGGGGACAAATCAGCCCCAGCATTTT. This sequence encodes CASSMGGTNQPQHF.

On this clone: Relative to the germline gene, one junction end is altered; a read error may explain this. J is TRBJ2-7 and V is TRBV28, with 8 bases fitting TRBD1. In germline, CDR1 is MDHEN, CDR2 SYDVKM. This CDR3 has 13 residues. This chain's CDR3 is CASSIWTGNEQYF. The CDR3 DNA reads as TGTGCCAGCAGTATATGGACAGGGAACGAGCAGTACTTC. The full variable domain, completed using reference TRBV28 and TRBJ2-7, is DVKVTQSSRYLVKRTGEKVFLECVQDMDHENMFWYRQDPGLGLRLIYFSYDVKMKEKGDIPEGYSVSREKKERFSLILESASTNQTSMYLCASSIWTGNEQYFGPGTRLTVT.

This chain joins TRBV4-3 and TRBJ1-6; D unclear. This CDR3 region has 14 residues. V was clipped by 1 base and J by 6 bases, with 7 bases between them. The germline gives CDR1 LGHNA, CDR2 YSLEER. The CDR3: CASSQVLINSPLHF. The CDR3 nucleotides are TGCGCCAGCAGCCAAGTCTTAATTAATTCACCCCTCCACTTT.

The V gene is TRBV6-6, the J gene TRBJ2-1; perhaps TRBD2 as D (6 bases). Trimming removed 7 bases at V and 6 bases at J, with 10 bases between. Germline V gene sequence: CDR1 MNHNY, CDR2 SVGAGI (reference sequence). The CDR3 runs to 12 residues. CDR3 loop: CASTGGSNEQFF. CDR3 in DNA: TGTGCCAGCACCGGGGGTTCCAATGAGCAGTTCTTC.

The chain links TRBV5-5 to TRBJ1-6; D is unclear. The length of the CDR3 is 15 residues. V lost 5 bases to trimming and J lost 7 bases, with 16 bases between them. CDR1 is SGHKS and CDR2 is YYEKEE in the germline V gene (reference sequence). This chain's CDR3 is CASRTITSGNSPLHF. The CDR3 coding sequence is TGTGCCAGCAGGACGATTACATCAGGCAATTCACCCCTCCACTTT.